The clone carrying this TCR beta chain was picked up a small number of times. The antigen is not known. The sample comes from a study of regulatory T cells in long-lasting Graves disease. General study results and limits: TCR diversity was lower in persistent Graves' patients than in newly diagnosed ones.

Time point reported: newly diagnosed GD, antithyroid drugs for less than 3 months. PBMC-derived RNA was used for the TCR library. Germline CDR1 is SGHTA and CDR2 is FQGTGA. The CDR3 is 13 amino acids. V was shortened by 1 base and J by 5 bases, with 8 bases between the two germline ends. Through Arm-PCR of CDR3 regions and iRepertoire HTBI primers, TCR beta libraries were built. TCRdb reprocessed the multiplex PCR reads with MiXCR, giving one entry per CDR3 protein. The sample contains some 340,000 distinct CDR3 sequences, about 11% of which appear only once. These data were likewise used in another study, on T cells in Graves' hyperthyroidism and ophthalmopathy. That report adds: HTBI primers were employed in a first-round RT-PCR of the TCR CDR3.

The sample consisted of peripheral blood mononuclear cells (PBMCs), taken at new diagnosis, from a patient treated with antithyroid drugs. V gene TRBV7-3 combines with J gene TRBJ2-5, with D uncertain. The receptor's source is a woman in her late teens or twenties with Graves disease. The CDR3 region has the DNA TGTGCCAGCAGCTTAAATTTATGGGAGACCCAGTACTTC. Translation gives CASSLNLWETQYF.